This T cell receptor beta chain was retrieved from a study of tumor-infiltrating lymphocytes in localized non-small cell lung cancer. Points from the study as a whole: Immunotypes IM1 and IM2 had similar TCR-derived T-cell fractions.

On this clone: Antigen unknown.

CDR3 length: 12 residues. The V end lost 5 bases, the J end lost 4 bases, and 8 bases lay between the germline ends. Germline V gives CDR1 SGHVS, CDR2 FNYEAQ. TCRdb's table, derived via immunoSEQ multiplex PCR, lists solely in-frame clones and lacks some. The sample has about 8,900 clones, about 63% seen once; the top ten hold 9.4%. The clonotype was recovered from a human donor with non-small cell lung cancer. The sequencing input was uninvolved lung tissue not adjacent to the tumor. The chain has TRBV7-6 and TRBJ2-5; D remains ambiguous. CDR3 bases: TGTGCCAGCAGCCCTACAAGAGAGACCCAGTACTTC. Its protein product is CASSPTRETQYF.